This T cell receptor beta chain comes out of a study of blood T cell repertoires in COVID-19. Study-wide context: Italy, Spain and the United States were the sources of the convalescent and acute COVID-19 samples. T cells, B-cell-depleted T cells, or PBMCs supplied cDNA or gDNA.

Per the original methods: How many nucleated cells were present was estimated from reference gene primer amplification. TCRdb's table, derived via immunoSEQ multiplex PCR, lists solely in-frame clones and lacks some. For V, J and clone size, that table is used; D and trimming come from the DNA. The sample lists 200,000 to 250,000 clones; around 90% were seen once. CDR3 length equals 16 residues. In germline, CDR1 is WSHSY, CDR2 SAAADI. Trimming cost V 5 bases and J 3 bases; bases outside gene matches: 13. The clonotype comes from a man in his sixties who had recovered from COVID-19. The J gene is TRBJ2-7, the V gene TRBV10-2; 7 bases map to TRBD2. Sequenced material: peripheral blood. The CDR3 DNA reads as TGCGCCAGCAGTCCCCCTTGGAGCGGGGCGATCTACGAGCAGTACTTC. It yields the protein CASSPPWSGAIYEQYF.